These 29 T cell receptor beta chains share one sample of origin, sequenced in a study of a mutant IDH1 vaccine in newly diagnosed glioma. Which antigens these TCRs recognize remains unknown. Sequencing was performed with immunoSEQ multiplex PCR; in TCRdb, only in-frame clones are kept and a portion is missing. Here the sample spans approximately 30,000 clones, 65% to 80% being singletons. Specified time point: week 35, safety follow-up. A single vaccine dose contained 300 ug of mutant IDH1 20-mer peptide, and topical imiquimod was used with it. Sequenced here: PBMCs, sampled from a glioma patient whose treatment included an IDH1 peptide vaccine. The receptor source for this set is a man aged 50 to 59 with glioma.

This clone came up once. V and J are TRBV6-1 and TRBJ2-7; D might be TRBD1 (8 bases). This CDR3 has 15 residues. Germline CDR1 MNHNS, CDR2 SASEGT. V lost 2 bases and J 1 base, leaving 12 bases between the germline ends. The CDR3 here is CASSETGGVSYEQYF. As DNA, the CDR3 is TGTGCCAGCAGTGAAACAGGGGGGGTTTCCTACGAGCAGTACTTC.

The CDR3 coding sequence is TGTGCCAGTAGTAGCAACCTTGTGGGCGTCGTCCACATGAACACTGAAGCTTTCTTT. This translates into CASSSNLVGVVHMNTEAFF. The chain couples TRBV19 to TRBJ1-1; D uncertain. In germline, CDR1 is LNHDA, CDR2 SQIVND (reference sequence). Trimming shortened V by 4 bases and J by 0 bases, and 24 bases separated the two germline ends. This CDR3 contains 19 residues.

The chain has TRBV6-5 and TRBJ2-7; D ambiguous. This CDR3 spans 13 amino acids. Germline CDR1 and CDR2: MNHEY and SVGAGI. V was trimmed by 6 bases and J by 2 bases, leaving 11 bases between them. The CDR3 DNA reads TGTGCCAGCAGCCAAATAGTGGCCTACGAGCAGTACTTC. Protein: CASSQIVAYEQYF.

The V and J genes are TRBV4-2 and TRBJ2-3; D call uncertain. V gave up 1 base and J gave up 6 bases, with 8 bases separating them. CDR1 is LGHNA, CDR2 YNFKEQ, per germline. The CDR3 sequence is 13 residues long. CDR3 in DNA: TGTGCCAGCAGCCAAGCCCCCGGGGATACGCAGTATTTT. This translates into CASSQAPGDTQYF.

CDR3: CASSPGQGTLGGGYTF. The CDR3, as DNA: TGTGCCAGCAGCCCTGGACAGGGAACCCTTGGAGGAGGCTACACCTTC. The gene calls are TRBV7-9 and TRBJ1-2; 8 positions agree with TRBD1. The V gene end was trimmed by 5 bases and the J gene end by 8 bases; junction bases not matched to a gene: 16. The CDR3 contains 16 residues. Germline values: CDR1 SEHNR, CDR2 FQNEAQ (reference sequence).

The chain recombines TRBV9 with TRBJ2-2; no firm D call. V was shortened by 0 bases and J by 6 bases, with 6 bases between the two germline ends. Germline CDR1 is SGDLS and CDR2 is YYNGEE. The CDR3 spans 13 residues. In DNA form, the CDR3 reads TGTGCCAGCAGCGTAGGAACCGCCGGGGAGCTGTTTTTT. Its protein product is CASSVGTAGELFF.

The chain combines TRBV5-1 with TRBJ2-7; D is unclear. V lost 0 bases and J lost 7, with 8 bases in between. Looked up from germline, CDR1 is SGHRS and CDR2 is YFSETQ. This CDR3 contains 12 residues. The CDR3 nucleotides read TGCGCCAGCAGCTTGGACGGTAGGGAGCAGTACTTC. Protein: CASSLDGREQYF.

The chain combines TRBV7-3 with TRBJ2-1; D perhaps matches TRBD2 (7 bases). The length of the CDR3 is 14 residues. V lost 3 bases to trimming and J lost 6 bases, with 12 bases between them. CDR1 SGHTA and CDR2 FQGTGA come from the germline V gene. The chain's CDR3 is CASSFGGQGNEQFF. The CDR3 coding sequence is TGTGCCAGCAGCTTCGGGGGGCAGGGCAATGAGCAGTTCTTC.

The genes are TRBV18 and TRBJ2-7; 7 nucleotides align to TRBD1. CDR1 is KGHSH and CDR2 is LQKENI in the germline V gene. The CDR3 totals 13 residues. The trim removed 3 bases at V and 3 bases at J, leaving 2 bases unmatched. The CDR3 loop is CASSPGQNYEQYF. For the CDR3, the DNA is TGTGCCAGCTCACCGGGACAGAACTACGAGCAGTACTTC.

This rearrangement joins TRBV14 to TRBJ2-7; tentatively, D is TRBD2 (5 bases). CDR3 length: 19 residues. Germline loops: CDR1 SGHDN, CDR2 FVKESK. Trimming removed 0 bases at V and 0 bases at J, with 21 bases between. The CDR3 here is CASSQERTEPTLSSYEQYF. The DNA of the CDR3 is TGTGCCAGCAGCCAAGAGAGGACTGAACCTACTCTTAGCTCCTACGAGCAGTACTTC.

There are a few counts of this clone. The CDR3 spells CASKDGSSNQPQHF. The CDR3 DNA reads as TGTGCCAGCAAAGATGGGTCTAGCAATCAGCCCCAGCATTTT. The J gene is TRBJ1-5, the V gene TRBV6-7; D remains unclear. TRBV6-7 is recorded as an ORF, its role being uncertain. Trimming removed 7 bases at V and 0 bases at J, with 10 bases between. The CDR3 has 14 residues.

The chain employs TRBV6-6 and TRBJ2-1; 9 bases are a match to TRBD1. There are 15 residues in the CDR3. From germline, CDR1 is MNHNY and CDR2 SVGAGI (reference sequence). V lost 6 bases to trimming and J lost 2 bases; unmatched junction nucleotides: 5. Here the CDR3 DNA reads TGTGCCAGCAGCCCGGACAGGGGCACCTACAATGAGCAGTTCTTC. Translated: CASSPDRGTYNEQFF.

The chain links TRBV7-9 to TRBJ2-2; D is unclear. The CDR3 is 15 amino acids. V was trimmed by 1 base and J by 0 bases, leaving 6 bases between them. CDR1 is SEHNR and CDR2 is FQNEAQ in the germline V gene (reference sequence). CDR3 sequence reads: CASSLVRANTGELFF. DNA of the CDR3: TGTGCCAGCAGCTTAGTACGGGCGAACACCGGGGAGCTGTTTTTT.

This sequence joins TRBV7-8 and TRBJ2-7; no clear D gene. V lost 1 base and J 0 bases, leaving 7 bases between the germline ends. Germline V gene sequence: CDR1 SGHVS, CDR2 FQNEAQ. This CDR3 comprises 14 residues. CDR3 nucleotide sequence: TGTGCCAGCAGCTTAGGTAGCCCCTCCTACGAGCAGTACTTC. Amino acid sequence: CASSLGSPSYEQYF. Using reference TRBV7-8 and TRBJ2-7 for the parts outside the CDR3, the full variable domain is GAGVSQSPRYKVAKRGQDVALRCDPISGHVSLFWYQQALGQGPEFLTYFQNEAQLDKSGLPSDRFFAERPEGSVSTLKIQRTQQEDSAVYLCASSLGSPSYEQYFGPGTRLTVT.

V and J are TRBV5-1 and TRBJ1-5; D remains unclear. The CDR3 extends over 15 amino acids. The V and J ends lost 4 bases and 2 bases respectively, with 13 bases between them. CDR1 is SGHRS, CDR2 YFSETQ, per germline. CDR3 nucleotide sequence: TGCGCCAGCAGCATAGATCCCGGGGGCAATCAGCCCCAGCATTTT. Protein product: CASSIDPGGNQPQHF.

The rearrangement uses TRBV4-1 and TRBJ1-5; TRBD1 is a possible D gene (6 bases). The germline V gene has CDR1 MGHRA and CDR2 YSYEKL. The CDR3 has 18 amino acids. The ends were cut back, 5 bases at V and 2 bases at J, with 22 bases in the middle. As DNA, the CDR3 is TGCGCCAGCAGCTCTACGAGGGGGAACTTAAGAGGCAATCAGCCCCAGCATTTT. Encoded protein: CASSSTRGNLRGNQPQHF.

The V and J genes are TRBV9 and TRBJ2-2, with 15 bases matching TRBD2. Germline-derived CDR1 and CDR2 are SGDLS and YYNGEE. Trimming at V came to 4 bases and at J to 5 bases, leaving 6 bases not matched to a gene. The CDR3 is made up of 17 amino acids. For the CDR3, the DNA is TGTGCCAGCAGCCCGGGACTAGCGGGAGGTAGTACCGGGGAGCTGTTTTTT. It encodes CASSPGLAGGSTGELFF.

This clone was counted a few times. V gene TRBV11-2 combines with J gene TRBJ1-1; TRBD1 aligns across 7 bases. J lost 11 bases, V lost 3 bases, and 21 bases had no gene match. CDR1 SGHAT and CDR2 FQNNGV come from the germline V gene. The CDR3 consists of 17 residues. The CDR3 reads CASSFLPSLLLQGNAFF. In DNA form, the CDR3 reads TGTGCCAGCAGCTTCCTTCCATCTTTATTACTACAGGGGAACGCTTTCTTT. The variable domain in full, completed from reference TRBV11-2 and TRBJ1-1, reads EAGVAQSPRYKIIEKRQSVAFWCNPISGHATLYWYQQILGQGPKLLIQFQNNGVVDDSQLPKDRFSAERLKGVDSTLKIQPAKLEDSAVYLCASSFLPSLLLQGNAFFGQGTRLTVV.

The J gene is TRBJ2-7, the V gene TRBV7-8, with 7 bases matching TRBD1. The V and J ends lost 0 bases and 0 bases, in that order; junction bases with no gene match: 2. Per germline, CDR1 SGHVS and CDR2 FQNEAQ. This CDR3 contains 15 residues. The CDR3 bases are TGTGCCAGCAGCTTAGCCCGGGACAGCTCCTACGAGCAGTACTTC. It codes for CASSLARDSSYEQYF.

V and J are TRBV7-2 and TRBJ1-1; D uncertain. The CDR3 is made up of 14 amino acids. Germline V gene sequence: CDR1 SGHTA, CDR2 FQGNSA. The germline V and J ends were trimmed by 5 bases and 1 base, with 11 bases remaining between them. Here the CDR3 DNA reads TGTGCCAGCAGCAAGGGCTTCAGGAACACTGAAGCTTTCTTT. Amino acids: CASSKGFRNTEAFF.

The rearrangement joins TRBV30 to TRBJ2-7, with TRBD2 identical over 7 bases. The germline gives CDR1 GTSNPN, CDR2 SVGIG (reference sequence). V shed 8 bases and J 2 bases; nucleotides not matched to a gene: 3. There are 11 residues in the CDR3. The chain's CDR3 is CAGGDTYEQYF. The CDR3 DNA reads TGTGCCGGGGGGGATACCTACGAGCAGTACTTC.

This clone was found once. The V gene is TRBV18, the J gene TRBJ2-6; D is tentatively TRBD1 or TRBD2 (6 bases each). This CDR3 spans 20 amino acids. Per germline, CDR1 KGHSH and CDR2 LQKENI. The V end was cut by 3 bases, the J end by 4 bases, with 25 bases between. For the CDR3, the DNA is TGTGCCAGCTCACCGGCAAGGGGGGATAATACGGCAGAGGGGGCCAACGTCCTGACTTTC. Amino acids: CASSPARGDNTAEGANVLTF. Full variable domain (missing parts from reference TRBV18 and TRBJ2-6): NAGVMQNPRHLVRRRGQEARLRCSPMKGHSHVYWYRQLPEEGLKFMVYLQKENIIDESGMPKERFSAEFPKEGPSILRIQQVVRGDSAAYFCASSPARGDNTAEGANVLTFGAGSRLTVL.

The V gene is TRBV11-3, the J gene TRBJ2-7; D is possibly TRBD2 (6 bases). The CDR3 has 15 amino acids. CDR1 and CDR2 (germline): SGHNT, YENEEA. The V end was cut by 8 bases, the J end by 3 bases, with 20 bases between. CDR3 bases: TGTGCCAGCTCCCTGTTCTCGGGGGAAGGCTACGAGCAGTACTTC. This gives the protein CASSLFSGEGYEQYF.

This clone was detected a few times. The gene calls are TRBV11-3 and TRBJ1-1, with D unresolved. V was clipped by 1 base and J by 4 bases, with 13 bases between them. This CDR3 comprises 15 residues. Germline loops: CDR1 SGHNT, CDR2 YENEEA. CDR3 residues: CASSLVAAFSTEAFF. DNA of the CDR3: TGTGCCAGCAGCTTAGTAGCAGCGTTTAGCACTGAAGCTTTCTTT.

The chain combines TRBV5-5 with TRBJ2-2; no definite D call. V gave up 4 bases and J gave up 4 bases, with 14 bases separating them. Germline CDR1 and CDR2: SGHKS and YYEKEE (reference sequence). This CDR3 comprises 15 residues. The CDR3 reads CASSRVVLRTGELFF. DNA for the CDR3: TGTGCCAGCAGCCGGGTGGTCTTACGCACCGGGGAGCTGTTTTTT. Supplemented by reference TRBV5-5 and TRBJ2-2, the full variable domain reads DAGVTQSPTHLIKTRGQQVTLRCSPISGHKSVSWYQQVLGQGPQFIFQYYEKEERGRGNFPDRFSARQFPNYSSELNVNALLLGDSALYLCASSRVVLRTGELFFGEGSRLTVL.

The gene calls are TRBV5-4 and TRBJ2-5; 10 bases line up with TRBD1. Germline CDR1 and CDR2: SGHNT and YYREEE (reference sequence). Losses at the gene ends were 3 bases for V and 4 bases for J; bases not matched to a gene: 6. The CDR3 contains 15 residues. CDR3 in DNA: TGTGCCAGCAGCTGGGGACAGGGGACCAGAGAGACCCAGTACTTC. Residues: CASSWGQGTRETQYF.

This clone was detected only a few times. V usage is TRBV6-4 and J usage is TRBJ2-2; 9 bases fit TRBD2. Trimming at V came to 11 bases and at J to 6 bases, leaving 10 bases not matched to a gene. CDR3 length equals 14 residues. Germline CDR1 and CDR2: MRHNA and SNTAGT. The CDR3 loop reads CACQREVGPGELFF. CDR3 DNA sequence: TGTGCCTGTCAGCGGGAGGTTGGTCCCGGGGAGCTGTTTTTT.

This chain links TRBV5-1 with TRBJ1-6; no definite D call. This CDR3 region has 14 residues. Trimming cost V 1 base and J 9 bases, with 11 bases left between them. Germline V gene sequence: CDR1 SGHRS, CDR2 YFSETQ. The CDR3 DNA sequence: TGCGCCAGCAGCTTGTCAAGTAGGTTTTCACCCCTCCACTTT. This translates into CASSLSSRFSPLHF.

J is TRBJ1-1 and V is TRBV5-5; D remains ambiguous. The CDR3 is 11 residues long. Looked up from germline, CDR1 is SGHKS and CDR2 is YYEKEE (reference sequence). Trimming stripped 3 bases from V and 8 bases from J, with 8 bases between. Here the CDR3 reads CASSSGLEAFF. CDR3 DNA: TGTGCCAGCAGCTCCGGACTGGAAGCTTTCTTT.